These 14 T cell receptor beta chains originate from one sample sequenced in a study of blood T cell repertoires in COVID-19. TCRdb's table, derived via immunoSEQ multiplex PCR, lists solely in-frame clones and lacks some. The data hold under 150,000 clones, with about 87% observed a single time. The material sequenced was peripheral blood. The origin of the receptors is a human donor in a cohort sampled during active COVID-19.

The chain couples TRBV15 to TRBJ1-2; 9 nucleotides align to TRBD1. The CDR3 covers 18 residues. V trimming: 1 base; J trimming: 2 bases; junction bases outside the gene matches: 11. CDR1 and CDR2 (germline): LNHNV, YYDKDF (reference sequence). The CDR3 DNA follows: TGTGCCACCAGCAGAGTTAAGCTTTGGACAGGGGAAAACTATGGCTACACCTTC. Its protein product is CATSRVKLWTGENYGYTF. Full variable domain (missing parts from reference TRBV15 and TRBJ1-2): DAMVIQNPRYQVTQFGKPVTLSCSQTLNHNVMYWYQQKSSQAPKLLFHYYDKDFNNEADTPDNFQSRRPNTSFCFLDIRSPGLGDTAMYLCATSRVKLWTGENYGYTFGSGTRLTVV.

V gene TRBV10-3 combines with J gene TRBJ1-3; TRBD1 aligns across 7 bases. V lost 6 bases, J lost 3 bases, and 14 bases stayed unmatched. Per germline, CDR1 ENHRY and CDR2 SYGVKD. The CDR3 is made up of 17 amino acids. CDR3 bases: TGTGCCATCAGACCCTATCAAGGGGGCCTAGGTGGAAACACCATATATTTT. This gives the protein CAIRPYQGGLGGNTIYF.

DNA of the CDR3: TGTGCCATCAGTGGACAGACTAGCGGGGGGGCAACGTACGAGCAGTACTTC. Translating it yields CAISGQTSGGATYEQYF. V and J are TRBV10-3 and TRBJ2-7; TRBD2 aligns across 14 bases. The length of the CDR3 is 17 residues. Germline CDR1 is ENHRY and CDR2 is SYGVKD. Trimming cost V 4 bases and J 4 bases; bases outside gene matches: 9.

The chain joins TRBV6-2 or TRBV6-3 to TRBJ1-1; possibly TRBD1 for D (5 bases). The V end was cut by 6 bases, the J end by 11 bases, with 16 bases between. The CDR3 contains 12 residues. CDR1 is MNHEY and CDR2 is SVGEGT in the germline V gene. The CDR3 loop is CASSLQDRLAFF. CDR3 nucleotides: TGTGCCAGCAGCCTACAGGACCGCCTGGCTTTCTTT.

This chain joins TRBV4-1 and TRBJ1-4; 8 bases line up with TRBD1. The germline V gene encodes CDR1 MGHRA and CDR2 YSYEKL. Germline trimming cut 2 bases from V and 7 bases from J; bases unmatched to any gene: 9. The CDR3 consists of 16 residues. This CDR3 reads CASSQQGALGTEKLFF. In DNA, the CDR3 is TGCGCCAGCAGCCAACAGGGGGCCCTTGGTACTGAAAAACTGTTTTTT.

V is TRBV16 and J is TRBJ2-7; TRBD2 might be the D (5 bases). The V end lost 0 bases, the J end lost 7 bases, and 25 bases lay between the germline ends. In germline, CDR1 is KGHSY, CDR2 FQNENV. This CDR3 region has 18 residues. CDR3 amino acids: CASSQSSVRRPPFGEQYF. In DNA form, the CDR3 reads TGTGCCAGCAGCCAATCGTCGGTAAGGAGGCCACCCTTCGGTGAGCAGTACTTC.

The CDR3 region is CASSSSTGGPVHNEQFF. CDR3 in DNA: TGTGCCAGCAGTTCTAGTACGGGGGGGCCGGTACACAATGAGCAGTTCTTC. This chain links TRBV7-9 with TRBJ2-1; 8 bases match TRBD2. CDR1 is SEHNR, CDR2 FQNEAQ, per germline (reference sequence). The CDR3 is 17 residues long. V lost 6 bases to trimming and J lost 5 bases; unmatched junction nucleotides: 15. The complete variable domain, with remaining parts taken from reference TRBV7-9 and TRBJ2-1, reads DTGVSQNPRHKITKRGQNVTFRCDPISEHNRLYWYRQTLGQGPEFLTYFQNEAQLEKSRLLSDRFSAERPKGSFSTLEIQRTEQGDSAMYLCASSSSTGGPVHNEQFFGPGTRLTVL.

The V gene is TRBV29-1, the J gene TRBJ2-3; no clear D. CDR1 and CDR2 from the germline V gene are SQVTM and ANQGSEA. The CDR3 runs to 14 residues. The V gene lost 4 bases and the J gene lost 2 bases, with 13 bases spanning the gap. CDR3 DNA: TGCAGCGTTGTCGGTCGGTCTTCCACAGATACGCAGTATTTT. Its translation: CSVVGRSSTDTQYF.

This chain joins TRBV7-8 and TRBJ2-7, with D perhaps matching TRBD2 (6 bases). CDR3 length: 14 amino acids. Trimming took off 4 bases at V and 4 bases at J, with 14 bases between the two ends. The germline V gene encodes CDR1 SGHVS and CDR2 FQNEAQ. CDR3 DNA sequence: TGTGCCAGCAGCTCTAGTAGGGGACTGTACGAGCAGTACTTC. Protein: CASSSSRGLYEQYF.

V gene TRBV5-4 combines with J gene TRBJ1-1, with TRBD1 as a possible D gene (5 bases). Germline V gene sequence: CDR1 SGHNT, CDR2 YYREEE (reference sequence). The CDR3 sequence is 13 residues long. Trimming pared 0 bases from V and 6 bases from J, leaving 9 bases between. The CDR3 DNA sequence: TGTGCCAGCAGCTTGGTTGACAGCTCTGAAGCTTTCTTT. It codes for CASSLVDSSEAFF.

The chain links TRBV19 to TRBJ1-4, with 7 bases fitting TRBD1. The CDR3 spans 15 residues. V was clipped by 3 bases and J by 7 bases; unmatched bases: 8. Per germline, CDR1 LNHDA and CDR2 SQIVND (reference sequence). CDR3 region: CASSIRRGGGEKLFF. The CDR3 coding sequence is TGTGCCAGTAGTATCCGGAGAGGGGGCGGTGAAAAACTGTTTTTT.

The chain has TRBV6-5 and TRBJ1-4; D is perhaps TRBD1 (6 bases). This CDR3 is built from 15 residues. Trimming stripped 0 bases from V and 3 bases from J, with 8 bases between. The germline CDR1 and CDR2 sequences are MNHEY and SVGAGI. This chain's CDR3 is CASSYSGHANEKLFF. CDR3 sequence (DNA): TGTGCCAGCAGTTACTCGGGACATGCTAATGAAAAACTGTTTTTT.

This clone appeared a single time. The chain employs TRBV5-1 and TRBJ2-2, with TRBD1 identical over 7 bases. This CDR3 contains 14 residues. The ends lost 4 bases at V and 6 bases at J; junction bases unmatched: 6. From germline, CDR1 is SGHRS and CDR2 YFSETQ. CDR3 loop: CASSGDRAPGELFF. CDR3 in DNA: TGCGCCAGCAGCGGAGACAGGGCCCCCGGGGAGCTGTTTTTT.

The gene calls are TRBV4-2 and TRBJ1-3; a weak D match, TRBD1 (6 bases). Germline V gene lookup returns CDR1 LGHNA and CDR2 YNFKEQ. V lost 4 bases and J lost 0, with 13 bases in between. This CDR3 region has 16 residues. CDR3 region: CASSPGQFGSGNTIYF. The CDR3 DNA reads TGTGCCAGCAGCCCGGGACAATTCGGCTCTGGAAACACCATATATTTT.